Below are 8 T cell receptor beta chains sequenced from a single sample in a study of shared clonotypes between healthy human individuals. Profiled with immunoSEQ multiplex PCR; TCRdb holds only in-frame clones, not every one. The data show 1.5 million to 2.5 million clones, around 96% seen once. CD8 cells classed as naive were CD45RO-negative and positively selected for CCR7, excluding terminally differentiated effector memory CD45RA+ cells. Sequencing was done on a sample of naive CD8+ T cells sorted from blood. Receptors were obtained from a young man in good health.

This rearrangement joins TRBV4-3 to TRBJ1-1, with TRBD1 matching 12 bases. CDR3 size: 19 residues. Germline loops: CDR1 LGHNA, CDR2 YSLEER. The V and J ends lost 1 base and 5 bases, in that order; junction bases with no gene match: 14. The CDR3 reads CASSQGSVGTGGAGTEAFF. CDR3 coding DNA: TGCGCCAGCAGCCAAGGGTCCGTGGGGACAGGGGGCGCGGGGACTGAAGCTTTCTTT.

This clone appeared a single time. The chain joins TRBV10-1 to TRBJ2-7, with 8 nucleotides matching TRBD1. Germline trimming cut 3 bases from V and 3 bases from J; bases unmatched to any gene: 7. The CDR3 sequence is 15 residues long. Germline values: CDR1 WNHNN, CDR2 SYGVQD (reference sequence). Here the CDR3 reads CASSDPGQGGYEQYF. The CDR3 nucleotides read TGCGCCAGCAGTGACCCCGGACAGGGTGGCTACGAGCAGTACTTC.

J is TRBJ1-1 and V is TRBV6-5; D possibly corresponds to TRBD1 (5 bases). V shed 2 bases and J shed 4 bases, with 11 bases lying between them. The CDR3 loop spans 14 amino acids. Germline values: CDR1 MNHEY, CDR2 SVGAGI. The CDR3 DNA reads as TGTGCCAGCAGTTACGGGGCTGAAGGCACTGAAGCTTTCTTT. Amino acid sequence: CASSYGAEGTEAFF.

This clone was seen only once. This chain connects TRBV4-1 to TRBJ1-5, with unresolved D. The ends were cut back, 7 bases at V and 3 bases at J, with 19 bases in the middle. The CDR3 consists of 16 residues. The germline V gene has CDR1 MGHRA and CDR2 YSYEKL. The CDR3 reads CASTQQRPRYNQPQHF. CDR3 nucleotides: TGCGCCAGCACCCAGCAGAGACCCCGGTACAATCAGCCCCAGCATTTT.

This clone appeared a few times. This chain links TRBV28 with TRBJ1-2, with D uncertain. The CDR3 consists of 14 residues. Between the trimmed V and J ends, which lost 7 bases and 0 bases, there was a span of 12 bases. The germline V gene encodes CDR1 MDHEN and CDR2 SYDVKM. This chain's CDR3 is CASTELRTNYGYTF. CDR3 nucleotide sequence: TGTGCCAGCACCGAGCTTAGGACTAACTATGGCTACACCTTC.

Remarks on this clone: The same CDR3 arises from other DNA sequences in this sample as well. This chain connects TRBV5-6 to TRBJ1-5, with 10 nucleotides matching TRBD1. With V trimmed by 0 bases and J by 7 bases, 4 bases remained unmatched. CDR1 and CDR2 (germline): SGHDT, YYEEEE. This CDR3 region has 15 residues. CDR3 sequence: CASSLGQGAIQPQHF. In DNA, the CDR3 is TGTGCCAGCAGCTTGGGACAGGGGGCAATCCAGCCCCAGCATTTT.

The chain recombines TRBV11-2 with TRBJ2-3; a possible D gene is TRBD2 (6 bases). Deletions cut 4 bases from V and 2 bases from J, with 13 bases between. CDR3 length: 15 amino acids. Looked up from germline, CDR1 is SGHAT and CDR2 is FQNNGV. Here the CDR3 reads CASSWLGLNTDTQYF. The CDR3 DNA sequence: TGTGCCAGCAGCTGGTTGGGACTTAACACAGATACGCAGTATTTT.

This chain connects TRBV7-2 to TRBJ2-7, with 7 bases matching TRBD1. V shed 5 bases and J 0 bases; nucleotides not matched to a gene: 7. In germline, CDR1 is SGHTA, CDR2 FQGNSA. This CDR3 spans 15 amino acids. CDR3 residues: CASSHWAGGSYEQYF. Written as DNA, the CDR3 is TGTGCCAGCAGCCACTGGGCAGGGGGCTCCTACGAGCAGTACTTC.